This entry lists 4 T cell receptor beta chains sequenced from one sample in a study of blood T cell repertoires in COVID-19. Clones were sequenced by immunoSEQ multiplex PCR, and TCRdb holds only the in-frame ones, with some missing. Counted here are over 100,000 clones, approximately 90% occurring once; the ten biggest clones make up 1.1%. The sequenced sample was peripheral blood. The source is a human donor in a cohort sampled during active COVID-19.

V usage is TRBV25-1 and J usage is TRBJ1-1, with D possibly matching TRBD1 (6 bases). The CDR3 is 16 amino acids. The V gene's germline CDR1 is MGHDK and CDR2 SYGVNS. V shed 0 bases and J shed 1 base, with 12 bases lying between them. The CDR3 region is CASSEYEGRGNTEAFF. As DNA, the CDR3 is TGTGCCAGCAGTGAATATGAGGGCAGGGGGAACACTGAAGCTTTCTTT.

This chain uses TRBV3-1 (or the pseudogene TRBV3-2) with TRBJ2-7, with 10 bases that match TRBD2. Trimming removed 6 bases from V and 0 bases from J; junction bases left unmatched: 11. Germline loops: CDR1 LGHDT, CDR2 YNNKEL (reference sequence). This CDR3 has 17 residues. CDR3 amino acids: CASSRLSSSGSSYEQYF. The CDR3, as DNA: TGTGCCAGCAGTCGCCTCTCCTCTAGCGGGAGCTCCTACGAGCAGTACTTC.

J is TRBJ2-5 and V is TRBV5-1; a weak D match, TRBD1 (6 bases). CDR3 size: 14 residues. The ends were cut back, 1 base at V and 1 base at J, with 8 bases in the middle. Per germline, CDR1 SGHRS and CDR2 YFSETQ. CDR3 DNA sequence: TGCGCCAGCAGCTTGATAGGGGGCCAAGAGACCCAGTACTTC. Its translation: CASSLIGGQETQYF. Complete variable domain (other parts from reference TRBV5-1 and TRBJ2-5): KAGVTQTPRYLIKTRGQQVTLSCSPISGHRSVSWYQQTPGQGLQFLFEYFSETQRNKGNFPGRFSGRQFSNSRSEMNVSTLELGDSALYLCASSLIGGQETQYFGPGTRLLVL.

V usage is TRBV24-1 and J usage is TRBJ2-2; D is possibly TRBD2 (6 bases). V was pared by 4 bases and J by 4 bases, with 9 bases between. Germline V CDR1 and CDR2: KGHDR, SFDVKD. The CDR3 runs to 14 residues. CDR3: CATSEEGRTGELFF. The DNA for the CDR3 is TGTGCCACCAGTGAGGAGGGGCGCACCGGGGAGCTGTTTTTT.